This T cell receptor beta chain was recorded in a study of blood T cell repertoires in COVID-19. Study details: Sources were T cells, B-cell-depleted T cells, or PBMCs; the material itself was cDNA or gDNA.

Methods used by the authors: How many nucleated cells were present was estimated from reference gene primer amplification. The assay was immunoSEQ multiplex PCR, and TCRdb's table has in-frame clones only and misses some. That table is the source of V, J and clone size, and D and trimming were worked out from the DNA. The table lists hundreds of thousands of clones, about 90% of them singletons, with around 12% in the top ten. The germline V gene has CDR1 LGHNA and CDR2 YSLEER. The CDR3 contains 16 residues. V lost 0 bases to trimming and J lost 9 bases; unmatched junction nucleotides: 9. Input material: peripheral blood. This rearrangement joins TRBV4-3 to TRBJ2-7, with 12 bases fitting TRBD2. The TCR sequence derives from a young woman who had recovered from COVID-19. CDR3 nucleotide sequence: TGCGCCAGCAGCCAAGATACTTCTAGCGGGAGGGCCGGGCAGTACTTC. This codes for CASSQDTSSGRAGQYF.